A single sample gave rise to the 26 T cell receptor beta chains below, sequenced in a study of control samples from healthy donors and cancer patients. Sequencing was performed with immunoSEQ multiplex PCR; in TCRdb, only in-frame clones are kept and a portion is missing. This table holds fewer than 100,000 clones, more than 75% found once. Sample: blood. All receptors come from a man aged 60-69 years in good health.

The J gene is TRBJ1-2, the V gene TRBV19; no definite D call. Deletions cut 7 bases from V and 1 base from J, with 16 bases between. Germline assignment: CDR1 LNHDA and CDR2 SQIVND (reference sequence). The CDR3 totals 15 residues. Here the CDR3 reads CASIRRASNNYGYTF. The CDR3 nucleotides read TGTGCCAGTATTAGGAGAGCCTCCAATAACTATGGCTACACCTTC.

The rearrangement links TRBV13 to TRBJ1-2; TRBD1 matches 7 bases. Germline trimming cut 2 bases from V and 2 bases from J; bases unmatched to any gene: 5. CDR3 size: 15 residues. Germline V gives CDR1 PRHDT, CDR2 FYEKMQ (reference sequence). The CDR3 loop reads CASSLQGGGNYGYTF. CDR3 DNA: TGTGCCAGCAGCTTACAGGGGGGGGGAAACTATGGCTACACCTTC.

The chain's CDR3 is CASSWLVQETQYF. CDR3 coding DNA: TGTGCCAGCAGCTGGTTGGTACAAGAGACCCAGTACTTC. The rearrangement links TRBV7-2 to TRBJ2-5, with D hard to call. Deletions cut 4 bases from V and 2 bases from J, with 8 bases between. The CDR3 runs 13 residues. Looked up from germline, CDR1 is SGHTA and CDR2 is FQGNSA.

The chain couples TRBV4-1 to TRBJ1-6; TRBD1 might be the D (5 bases). The CDR3 consists of 16 residues. Germline values: CDR1 MGHRA, CDR2 YSYEKL. V was cut by 1 base and J by 6 bases, with 13 bases left in between. Written as DNA, the CDR3 is TGCGCCAGCAGCCAAGGATACACAGGAGGTAATTCACCCCTCCACTTT. Protein product: CASSQGYTGGNSPLHF.

The gene calls are TRBV14 and TRBJ1-6, with D hard to call. The CDR3 runs to 16 residues. The V end was cut by 1 base, the J end by 9 bases, with 16 bases between. Germline CDR1 reads SGHDN; CDR2 reads FVKESK. CDR3 DNA sequence: TGTGCCAGCAGCCAAGTATCCGGGCCCCACAGTTCACCCCTCCACTTT. It codes for CASSQVSGPHSSPLHF. Using reference TRBV14 and TRBJ1-6 for the parts outside the CDR3, the full variable domain is EAGVTQFPSHSVIEKGQTVTLRCDPISGHDNLYWYRRVMGKEIKFLLHFVKESKQDESGMPNNRFLAERTGGTYSTLKVQPAELEDSGVYFCASSQVSGPHSSPLHFGNGTRLTVT.

This chain connects TRBV5-6 to TRBJ1-1; D perhaps matches TRBD1 (6 bases). Trimming pared 2 bases from V and 0 bases from J, leaving 20 bases between. The CDR3 length is 18 residues. The germline V gene encodes CDR1 SGHDT and CDR2 YYEEEE. The CDR3 nucleotides read TGTGCCAGCAGCTTAAGTTGGGTTTCCGAGGGGGTGAACACTGAAGCTTTCTTT. Residues: CASSLSWVSEGVNTEAFF.

CDR3 region: CASSLLRYSPLHF. CDR3 bases: TGTGCCAGCAGCTTGCTACGATATTCACCCCTCCACTTT. The chain employs TRBV7-6 and TRBJ1-6; D unresolved. Germline CDR1 is SGHVS and CDR2 is FNYEAQ. The CDR3 runs to 13 residues. Trimming left V 3 bases short and J 8 bases short, with 8 bases between.

The gene calls are TRBV9 and TRBJ1-1; D ambiguous. Trimming cost V 0 bases and J 4 bases, with 7 bases left between them. CDR3 length equals 13 residues. Germline V CDR1 and CDR2: SGDLS, YYNGEE. In DNA, the CDR3 is TGTGCCAGCAGCGTAGTGGAGGGCACTGAAGCTTTCTTT. Its protein is CASSVVEGTEAFF. Full variable domain (outside the CDR3, taken from reference TRBV9 and TRBJ1-1): DSGVTQTPKHLITATGQRVTLRCSPRSGDLSVYWYQQSLDQGLQFLIQYYNGEERAKGNILERFSAQQFPDLHSELNLSSLELGDSALYFCASSVVEGTEAFFGQGTRLTVV.

The chain combines TRBV15 with TRBJ2-7; D gene uncertain. Trimming took off 5 bases at V and 1 base at J, with 9 bases between the two ends. The CDR3 is 13 amino acids. Germline V gene sequence: CDR1 LNHNV, CDR2 YYDKDF (reference sequence). The CDR3 nucleotides are TGTGCCACCAGCCAGGAAAAATCCTACGAGCAGTACTTC. Translation: CATSQEKSYEQYF. Together with reference TRBV15 and TRBJ2-7, the CDR3 gives the full variable domain: DAMVIQNPRYQVTQFGKPVTLSCSQTLNHNVMYWYQQKSSQAPKLLFHYYDKDFNNEADTPDNFQSRRPNTSFCFLDIRSPGLGDTAMYLCATSQEKSYEQYFGPGTRLTVT.

This clone has a handful of counts. The J gene is TRBJ1-1, the V gene TRBV24-1, with 9 bases that match TRBD1. The CDR3 sequence is 15 residues long. The V and J ends lost 7 bases and 0 bases, in that order; junction bases with no gene match: 5. Germline-derived CDR1 and CDR2 are KGHDR and SFDVKD. CDR3 coding DNA: TGTGCCACCAGGGGACAGGGACACATGAACACTGAAGCTTTCTTT. Translated: CATRGQGHMNTEAFF.

The chain joins TRBV12-3 or TRBV12-4 to TRBJ1-1; D unresolved. The CDR3 covers 13 residues. Trimming stripped 3 bases from V and 5 bases from J, with 10 bases between. The CDR3 nucleotides are TGTGCCAGCAGTTTGGTCCAAGGGACTGAAGCTTTCTTT. Amino acid sequence: CASSLVQGTEAFF.

This clone appeared a single time. The chain links TRBV6-1 to TRBJ1-2; D may be TRBD1 (5 bases). CDR3 length: 14 amino acids. The germline V gene has CDR1 MNHNS and CDR2 SASEGT. The ends were cut back, 2 bases at V and 2 bases at J, with 9 bases in the middle. CDR3 protein: CASSEWTRNYGYTF. Here the CDR3 DNA reads TGTGCCAGCAGTGAATGGACAAGAAACTATGGCTACACCTTC.

This chain joins TRBV5-1 and TRBJ2-7; 10 bases map to TRBD2. This CDR3 contains 13 residues. The V segment lost 3 bases and the J segment 4 bases; nucleotides outside the gene matches: 1. CDR1 and CDR2 from the germline V gene are SGHRS and YFSETQ. Written as DNA, the CDR3 is TGCGCCAGCAGCTCTAGCGGGAGTTACGAGCAGTACTTC. Its protein is CASSSSGSYEQYF.

The chain employs TRBV27 and TRBJ1-4; no definite D call. Germline V gives CDR1 MNHEY, CDR2 SMNVEV (reference sequence). There are 17 residues in the CDR3. The V end was cut by 2 bases, the J end by 0 bases, with 13 bases between. The CDR3 nucleotides are TGTGCCAGCAGTTTAAGGCGGGGTCCCACAACTAATGAAAAACTGTTTTTT. Its protein product is CASSLRRGPTTNEKLFF.

CDR3 loop: CASRPGTGDTQYF. The CDR3 DNA is TGTGCCAGCAGACCAGGGACTGGGGATACGCAGTATTTT. The genes are TRBV6-5 and TRBJ2-3; a possible D gene is TRBD2 (6 bases). Germline V gene sequence: CDR1 MNHEY, CDR2 SVGAGI. The CDR3 is 13 residues long. Trimming cost V 6 bases and J 6 bases, with 13 bases left between them.

This chain uses TRBV2 with TRBJ1-3; D call uncertain. V lost 6 bases and J 0 bases, leaving 9 bases between the germline ends. This CDR3 spans 14 amino acids. Germline CDR1 reads SNHLY; CDR2 reads FYNNEI. The DNA of the CDR3 is TGTGCCAGCAGATCAACAAGCTCTGGAAACACCATATATTTT. Its protein is CASRSTSSGNTIYF.

The V and J genes are TRBV11-2 and TRBJ2-3; unclear D gene. V shed 1 base and J shed 1 base, with 3 bases lying between them. The CDR3 covers 13 residues. Germline CDR1 reads SGHAT; CDR2 reads FQNNGV. CDR3 nucleotides: TGTGCCAGCAGCTTAGGGGGCACAGATACGCAGTATTTT. It codes for CASSLGGTDTQYF.

The chain uses TRBV7-8 and TRBJ2-7; D not resolved. The germline V and J ends were trimmed by 5 bases and 7 bases, with 9 bases remaining between them. Germline V lookup: CDR1 SGHVS, CDR2 FQNEAQ. This CDR3 spans 11 amino acids. CDR3 loop: CASSDGREQYF. CDR3 nucleotide sequence: TGTGCCAGCAGCGACGGTCGGGAGCAGTACTTC.

The chain links TRBV7-6 to TRBJ1-3; no clear D gene. This CDR3 has 15 residues. The V gene lost 2 bases and the J gene lost 4 bases, with 12 bases spanning the gap. Germline-derived CDR1 and CDR2 are SGHVS and FNYEAQ. The CDR3 sequence is CASSLLAAVGNTIYF. The CDR3 DNA sequence: TGTGCCAGCAGCTTATTGGCGGCCGTGGGAAACACCATATATTTT.

The CDR3 spells CASSKIVRQGVETQYF. The DNA of the CDR3 is TGTGCCAGCAGCAAAATAGTACGACAGGGGGTAGAGACCCAGTACTTC. This rearrangement joins TRBV21-1 to TRBJ2-5; the D segment call TRBD1 is taken from the table without a DNA check. TRBV21-1 is an annotated pseudogene. The CDR3 totals 16 residues.

The gene calls are TRBV19 and TRBJ2-4; the match to TRBD1 covers 9 bases. The CDR3 consists of 14 residues. V was clipped by 6 bases and J by 13 bases; unmatched bases: 13. Germline CDR1 LNHDA, CDR2 SQIVND (reference sequence). CDR3 protein: CASSGVPAGTGQYF. DNA for the CDR3: TGTGCCAGTAGCGGCGTCCCGGCCGGGACAGGGCAGTACTTC.

The chain uses TRBV25-1 and TRBJ2-7; TRBD1 might be the D (6 bases). CDR3 size: 13 residues. Between the trimmed V and J ends, which lost 7 bases and 5 bases, there was a span of 15 bases. The germline V gene encodes CDR1 MGHDK and CDR2 SYGVNS. CDR3 sequence (DNA): TGTGCCAGCAAGGGGGTCACCCGGGACGAGCAGTACTTC. It codes for CASKGVTRDEQYF.

This clone occurred a few times. The V call is TRBV12-3 or TRBV12-4, the J call TRBJ1-4, with D maybe TRBD1 (5 bases). The V and J ends lost 5 bases and 7 bases respectively, with 11 bases between them. The CDR3 has 13 amino acids. The CDR3 region is CASSTRDGEKLFF. The CDR3 DNA reads TGTGCCAGCAGTACTCGGGACGGTGAAAAACTGTTTTTT.

V is TRBV5-1 and J is TRBJ2-2; TRBD2 agrees at 12 bases. The CDR3 loop spans 17 amino acids. The germline V gene has CDR1 SGHRS and CDR2 YFSETQ. Trimming at V came to 0 bases and at J to 0 bases, leaving 0 bases not matched to a gene. The CDR3 is CASSLGLAGANTGELFF. CDR3 nucleotide sequence: TGCGCCAGCAGCTTGGGACTAGCGGGAGCGAACACCGGGGAGCTGTTTTTT.

The genes are TRBV12-3 or TRBV12-4 and TRBJ1-1; possible D gene TRBD1, 6 bases. This CDR3 has 13 amino acids. The V and J ends lost 5 bases and 2 bases respectively, with 9 bases between them. Here the CDR3 DNA reads TGTGCCAGCAGTCCGGACAGTAACACTGAAGCTTTCTTT. It yields the protein CASSPDSNTEAFF.

The gene calls are TRBV6-5 and TRBJ1-6; a possible D gene is TRBD1 (5 bases). There are 14 residues in the CDR3. The V gene lost 10 bases and the J gene lost 7 bases, with 17 bases spanning the gap. Germline V CDR1 and CDR2: MNHEY, SVGAGI. The CDR3 reads CATQRGGTNSPLHF. The CDR3 nucleotides are TGTGCCACGCAGCGGGGCGGGACCAATTCACCCCTCCACTTT.